This TCR beta chain was sequenced during a study of cytomegalovirus exposure and HLA in healthy donors. Overall study findings and caveats: Presence/absence results assume similar sequencing depth per donor, which may not hold. Earlier analysis looked at TCR beta V segments, and most were productive about 90% or about 30% of the time.

Points on this clone: Its antigen is undetermined.

With 60 Vbeta and 13 Jbeta primers, the PCR was carried out. Here immunoSEQ multiplex PCR was the method, and the copy in TCRdb shows in-frame clones only, minus some. Seen here are under 120,000 clones, about 68% observed once, and the top ten hold approximately 3.8%. The sequenced sample consisted of PBMCs. The clonotype comes from a man aged 25-40 years in good health and CMV-seropositive.

This CDR3 is CATSRGRGPYEKLFF. The CDR3 coding sequence is TGTGCCACCAGCAGAGGAAGGGGGCCCTACGAAAAACTGTTTTTT. The chain joins TRBV15 to TRBJ1-4, with 7 bases lining up with TRBD1. The ends lost 1 base at V and 8 bases at J; junction bases unmatched: 7. In germline, CDR1 is LNHNV, CDR2 YYDKDF (reference sequence). This CDR3 contains 15 residues. The variable domain in full, with the rest retrieved from reference TRBV15 and TRBJ1-4, is DAMVIQNPRYQVTQFGKPVTLSCSQTLNHNVMYWYQQKSSQAPKLLFHYYDKDFNNEADTPDNFQSRRPNTSFCFLDIRSPGLGDTAMYLCATSRGRGPYEKLFFGSGTQLSVL.